A single sample gave rise to the 24 T cell receptor beta chains below, sequenced in a study of beta chain features in type 1 diabetes. Sequencing targeted expressed TCRB transcripts, as all isolated RNA had been reverse transcribed. Measured with immunoSEQ multiplex PCR; TCRdb has only the in-frame clones, and not every one. There are about 150,000 clones in the sample; 11% occur only once, and roughly 2% lies in the top ten. Sequenced: central memory CD4+ T cells from blood. The receptors derive from a man aged 18 to 30 in good health.

A note on this clone: Additional DNA sequences in this sample encode the identical CDR3. This chain uses TRBV5-1 with TRBJ2-1; possibly TRBD1 or TRBD2 for D (5 bases each). The CDR3 covers 15 residues. Germline-derived CDR1 and CDR2 are SGHRS and YFSETQ. Between the trimmed V and J ends, which lost 2 bases and 3 bases, there was a span of 12 bases. CDR3 bases: TGCGCCAGCAGCTTAGGGAGTGGGGGCTACAATGAGCAGTTCTTC. The encoded protein is CASSLGSGGYNEQFF.

The sample holds a few counts of this clone. The J gene is TRBJ2-1, the V gene TRBV20-1; D gene uncertain. V was trimmed by 6 bases and J by 6 bases, leaving 9 bases between them. Germline V gene data show CDR1 as DFQATT and CDR2 as SNEGSKA (reference sequence). The CDR3 sequence is 11 residues long. CDR3 DNA: TGCAGTGCCACCAGTTTCAATGAGCAGTTCTTC. This codes for CSATSFNEQFF.

For this clone: A much larger clone lies a single base off, so this may be a read error. The rearrangement uses TRBV5-4 and TRBJ2-7, with D tentatively TRBD2 (5 bases). V was trimmed by 2 bases and J by 0 bases, leaving 6 bases between them. Germline CDR1 SGHNT, CDR2 YYREEE (reference sequence). CDR3 length: 13 amino acids. CDR3 region: CASSLAVSYEQYF. The CDR3 coding sequence is TGTGCCAGCAGCTTAGCGGTCTCCTACGAGCAGTACTTC. Complete variable domain (other parts from reference TRBV5-4 and TRBJ2-7): ETGVTQSPTHLIKTRGQQVTLRCSSQSGHNTVSWYQQALGQGPQFIFQYYREEENGRGNFPPRFSGLQFPNYSSELNVNALELDDSALYLCASSLAVSYEQYFGPGTRLTVT.

This clone has just a few counts. The chain couples TRBV29-1 to TRBJ2-1; 7 nucleotides line up with TRBD2. Germline CDR1 SQVTM, CDR2 ANQGSEA. Germline trimming cut 6 bases from V and 2 bases from J; bases unmatched to any gene: 4. This CDR3 comprises 13 residues. CDR3 sequence reads: CSVTRGAYNEQFF. The CDR3 nucleotides are TGCAGCGTGACTCGGGGGGCCTACAATGAGCAGTTCTTC.

The chain carries TRBV6-6 and TRBJ1-4; 8 bases match TRBD1. Looked up from germline, CDR1 is MNHNY and CDR2 is SVGAGI (reference sequence). The CDR3 sequence is 13 residues long. The V gene end was trimmed by 11 bases and the J gene end by 5 bases; junction bases not matched to a gene: 7. CDR3 in DNA: TGTGCCGCAACGGACAGGGAGAATGAAAAACTGTTTTTT. This codes for CAATDRENEKLFF.

The chain is built from TRBV28 and TRBJ1-4, with D tentatively TRBD1 (6 bases). This CDR3 has 16 amino acids. The germline V and J ends were trimmed by 4 bases and 2 bases, with 14 bases remaining between them. CDR1 is MDHEN and CDR2 is SYDVKM in the germline V gene. Here the CDR3 reads CASSWRGAGTNEKLFF. In DNA form, the CDR3 reads TGTGCCAGCAGTTGGCGGGGGGCAGGGACTAATGAAAAACTGTTTTTT.

The chain recombines TRBV7-2 with TRBJ2-3; TRBD1 agrees at 8 bases. The CDR3 is made up of 16 amino acids. Germline V gene sequence: CDR1 SGHTA, CDR2 FQGNSA. The J segment lost 3 bases and the V segment lost 5 bases, leaving 10 bases of the junction unmatched. CDR3 amino acids: CASSTSTGVGTDTQYF. As DNA, the CDR3 is TGTGCCAGCAGCACCTCGACAGGGGTCGGGACAGATACGCAGTATTTT.

This clone has just a few counts. The chain employs TRBV18 and TRBJ1-5; D is perhaps TRBD1 (5 bases). CDR1 KGHSH and CDR2 LQKENI come from the germline V gene. V was trimmed by 4 bases and J by 3 bases, leaving 10 bases between them. The CDR3 has 14 residues. CDR3 bases: TGTGCCAGCTCACTAAGGACAAACAATCAGCCCCAGCATTTT. It yields the protein CASSLRTNNQPQHF. The full variable domain, in which reference TRBV18 and TRBJ1-5 provide the parts outside the CDR3, is NAGVMQNPRHLVRRRGQEARLRCSPMKGHSHVYWYRQLPEEGLKFMVYLQKENIIDESGMPKERFSAEFPKEGPSILRIQQVVRGDSAAYFCASSLRTNNQPQHFGDGTRLSIL.

This clone turned up a few times. This chain connects TRBV30 to TRBJ1-5; weak D call: TRBD1 (6 bases). The CDR3 contains 14 residues. CDR1 and CDR2 (germline): GTSNPN, SVGIG (reference sequence). Trimming shortened V by 1 base and J by 6 bases, and 13 bases separated the two germline ends. The CDR3 spells CAWSGQGLFQPQHF. The CDR3 coding sequence is TGTGCCTGGAGTGGGCAGGGGTTATTTCAGCCCCAGCATTTT.

This clone was detected ten times or more. The V gene is TRBV25-1, the J gene TRBJ2-5, with 13 bases lining up with TRBD2. The CDR3 covers 12 residues. V trimming: 6 bases; J trimming: 14 bases; junction bases outside the gene matches: 6. The germline V gene has CDR1 MGHDK and CDR2 SYGVNS. The CDR3 DNA follows: TGTGCCAGCAGGGAGGGACTAGCGGGGTTTTACTTC. This encodes CASREGLAGFYF.

This clone was picked up a small number of times. This chain links TRBV30 with TRBJ1-5; D gene uncertain. Germline values: CDR1 GTSNPN, CDR2 SVGIG (reference sequence). The CDR3 length is 15 residues. Trimming shortened V by 5 bases and J by 2 bases, and 16 bases separated the two germline ends. The CDR3 sequence: CAWGTPARGNQPQHF. CDR3 in DNA: TGTGCCTGGGGTACGCCGGCTCGGGGCAATCAGCCCCAGCATTTT.

The J gene is TRBJ2-1, the V gene TRBV6-6; 7 bases match TRBD1. Trimming cost V 6 bases and J 2 bases; bases outside gene matches: 7. Germline loops: CDR1 MNHNY, CDR2 SVGAGI (reference sequence). This CDR3 comprises 15 residues. The CDR3 reads CASRFPGQTYNEQFF. The CDR3 DNA reads TGTGCCAGCAGATTCCCGGGACAGACCTACAATGAGCAGTTCTTC.

CDR3 loop: CASSLDNQETQYF. The CDR3 bases are TGTGCCAGCAGCTTAGATAACCAAGAGACCCAGTACTTC. The gene calls are TRBV7-2 and TRBJ2-5, with D unclear. CDR1 is SGHTA and CDR2 is FQGNSA in the germline V gene. V shed 1 base and J shed 0 bases, with 3 bases lying between them. The CDR3 contains 13 residues.

Only a few counts were recorded for this clone. The genes are TRBV7-2 and TRBJ1-2; D gene uncertain. Germline-derived CDR1 and CDR2 are SGHTA and FQGNSA. The germline V and J ends were trimmed by 1 base and 2 bases, with 8 bases remaining between them. This CDR3 region has 14 residues. CDR3 DNA: TGTGCCAGCAGCTTAGTGGCGGGGAACTATGGCTACACCTTC. Its translation is CASSLVAGNYGYTF.

This clone has a handful of counts. This chain uses TRBV18 with TRBJ2-1; 9 nucleotides agree with TRBD1. This CDR3 spans 16 amino acids. CDR1 and CDR2 (germline): KGHSH, LQKENI. With 6 bases clipped from V and 7 bases from J, the junction kept 13 bases outside the gene matches. CDR3 region: CASSPTPGQGGNEQFF. CDR3 in DNA: TGTGCCAGCTCGCCCACCCCGGGACAGGGCGGGAATGAGCAGTTCTTC.

The table lists this clone with a few counts. The rearrangement uses TRBV7-3 and TRBJ2-1; possible D gene TRBD2, 5 bases. Germline V gene lookup returns CDR1 SGHTA and CDR2 FQGTGA. The V gene lost 5 bases and the J gene lost 0 bases, with 14 bases spanning the gap. CDR3 length: 16 amino acids. For the CDR3, the DNA is TGTGCCAGCAGCCCAACGGGTGGGAGCTCCTACAATGAGCAGTTCTTC. Protein: CASSPTGGSSYNEQFF.

This clone has a handful of counts. The J gene is TRBJ2-5, the V gene TRBV7-3; weak D call: TRBD1 (5 bases). Germline V gives CDR1 SGHTA, CDR2 FQGTGA. V lost 5 bases and J 1 base, leaving 8 bases between the germline ends. This CDR3 is built from 13 residues. The CDR3, as DNA: TGTGCCAGCAGCCGCGACAGCCAAGAGACCCAGTACTTC. Its protein is CASSRDSQETQYF.

This clone was observed a few times. The chain combines TRBV29-1 with TRBJ1-2; D gene uncertain. Germline CDR1 and CDR2: SQVTM and ANQGSEA. Trimming left V 6 bases short and J 3 bases short, with 11 bases between. CDR3 length: 12 amino acids. The CDR3 loop is CSVTGTYYGYTF. As DNA, the CDR3 is TGCAGCGTCACCGGAACATACTATGGCTACACCTTC.

This clone was observed a few times. This chain uses TRBV6-4 with TRBJ2-3, with D unresolved. The CDR3 is 13 residues long. Trimming shortened V by 2 bases and J by 1 base, and 4 bases separated the two germline ends. In germline, CDR1 is MRHNA, CDR2 SNTAGT. The CDR3 spells CASSDAGTDTQYF. The CDR3, as DNA: TGTGCCAGCAGTGACGCGGGCACAGATACGCAGTATTTT.

This clone was counted a few times. V usage is TRBV20-1 and J usage is TRBJ1-2, with D tentatively TRBD1 (5 bases). Trimming shortened V by 6 bases and J by 13 bases, and 15 bases separated the two germline ends. Germline CDR1 DFQATT, CDR2 SNEGSKA (reference sequence). The CDR3 extends over 10 amino acids. The CDR3 nucleotides read TGCAGTGCAAAGGACACGAAGCCCACCTTC. Translating it yields CSAKDTKPTF.

The V and J genes are TRBV6-5 and TRBJ2-3; no clear D gene. Germline CDR1 reads MNHEY; CDR2 reads SVGAGI. Trimming cost V 2 bases and J 0 bases, with 9 bases left between them. This CDR3 region has 15 residues. CDR3 sequence: CASSYRSASTDTQYF. The CDR3, as DNA: TGTGCCAGCAGTTACCGATCAGCCAGCACAGATACGCAGTATTTT.

The chain has TRBV5-1 and TRBJ1-2; the match to TRBD1 covers 8 bases. The CDR3 is 15 residues long. V lost 1 base and J lost 3; bases outside the gene matches: 5. CDR1 SGHRS and CDR2 YFSETQ come from the germline V gene. The CDR3 DNA sequence: TGCGCCAGCAGCTTGACCCAGGGGGCATACTATGGCTACACCTTC. The encoded protein is CASSLTQGAYYGYTF.

Of note for this clone: A much bigger clone sits one base away, suggesting this may be a read error. The gene calls are TRBV5-4 and TRBJ2-4; the D gene is possibly TRBD2 (7 bases). There are 15 residues in the CDR3. V was clipped by 0 bases and J by 9 bases, with 16 bases between them. Germline V gives CDR1 SGHNT, CDR2 YYREEE (reference sequence). CDR3 nucleotides: TGTGCCAGCAGCTTGGCGGGGGGCAGGGAGGCCATTCAGTACTTC. Translated: CASSLAGGREAIQYF.

The sample holds many counts of this clone. Other nucleotide sequences in the sample specify the same CDR3. The V gene is TRBV5-1, the J gene TRBJ1-5; D call uncertain. In germline, CDR1 is SGHRS, CDR2 YFSETQ. The V end was cut by 0 bases, the J end by 4 bases, with 8 bases between. CDR3 length equals 14 residues. The CDR3 spells CASSLDQSNQPQHF. For the CDR3, the DNA is TGCGCCAGCAGCTTGGATCAGTCAAATCAGCCCCAGCATTTT.